A selection of T cell receptor beta chains follows, all from one sample in a study of cytomegalovirus exposure and HLA in healthy donors. TCRdb's table, derived via immunoSEQ multiplex PCR, lists solely in-frame clones and lacks some. The profile covers approximately 120,000 clones, with about 78% appearing a single time and 0.95% to 1.5% taken by the ten largest. The sequenced sample consisted of PBMCs. The receptors come from a female donor in good health and CMV-seronegative. CDR3s include the opening cysteine and the closing phenylalanine or tryptophan. Each record gives: V gene, D gene, clone size, J gene, CDR3 protein, CDR3 DNA. The D gene is left open where the match is weak. Size tells how often a clone was seen (once, few, many) or the class of an expanded clone, and some rows leave it out.

TRBV5-1	NA	NA	TRBJ1-1	CASSLARVSANTEAFF	TGCGCCAGCAGCTTGGCGCGGGTTTCTGCGAACACTGAAGCTTTCTTT
TRBV7-7	NA	few	TRBJ2-1	CASSLDRSSNEQFF	TGTGCCAGCAGCTTAGACAGGAGTTCCAATGAGCAGTTCTTC
TRBV5-1	NA	NA	TRBJ2-2	CASREMSANTGELFF	TGCGCCAGCAGGGAGATGTCAGCGAACACCGGGGAGCTGTTTTTT
TRBV9	NA	NA	TRBJ2-7	CASSVAVGASYEQYF	TGTGCCAGCAGCGTAGCGGTAGGGGCCTCCTACGAGCAGTACTTC
TRBV5-6	NA	NA	TRBJ2-4	CASSPGPLAKNIQYF	TGTGCCAGCAGTCCGGGTCCCCTAGCCAAAAACATTCAGTACTTC
TRBV7-3	NA	NA	TRBJ2-5	CASSLVGGRETQYF	TGTGCCAGCAGCTTAGTGGGGGGACGCGAGACCCAGTACTTC
TRBV4-1	NA	NA	TRBJ2-7	CASSQVPIGEQYF	TGCGCCAGCAGCCAAGTCCCCATCGGCGAGCAGTACTTC
TRBV28	TRBD1	NA	TRBJ1-1	CASRPDRVGVAFF	TGTGCCAGCAGGCCCGACAGGGTTGGGGTGGCTTTCTTT
TRBV6-6	NA	NA	TRBJ2-1	CASSYPGTTYNEQFF	TGTGCCAGCAGTTACCCCGGGACAACCTACAATGAGCAGTTCTTC
TRBV5-1	TRBD1	NA	TRBJ2-2	CASTRQGSYANTGELFF	TGCGCCAGCACTCGACAGGGGAGCTACGCGAACACCGGGGAGCTGTTTTTT
TRBV6-1	NA	NA	TRBJ1-1	CASTISRGNTEAFF	TGTGCCAGCACCATCTCGCGGGGGAACACTGAAGCTTTCTTT
TRBV6-1	NA	NA	TRBJ2-5	CASSEAAGLTETQYF	TGTGCCAGCAGTGAAGCGGCAGGACTCACGGAGACCCAGTACTTC
TRBV5-3	NA	few	TRBJ1-2	CARSLRNWRGSHGYTF	TGTGCCAGAAGCTTGAGGAATTGGCGGGGATCGCACGGCTACACCTTC
TRBV7-2	TRBD1	NA	TRBJ2-1	CASSPDRGGYNEQFF	TGTGCCAGCAGCCCAGACAGGGGAGGTTACAATGAGCAGTTCTTC
TRBV7-9	TRBD2	few	TRBJ2-3	CASSKVTSGTRDTQYF	TGTGCCAGCAGCAAAGTCACTAGCGGGACGAGAGATACGCAGTATTTT
TRBV21-1	NA	NA	TRBJ2-7	CASSPRYEQYF	TGTGCCAGCAGCCCCCGCTACGAGCAGTACTTC
TRBV6-5	NA	once	TRBJ2-7	CASRRVHEQYF	TGTGCCAGTAGGAGAGTGCACGAGCAGTACTTC
TRBV5-4	NA	NA	TRBJ2-3	CASSLKSGGNTDTQYF	TGTGCCAGCAGCTTGAAGTCCGGGGGAAACACAGATACGCAGTATTTT
TRBV10-2	TRBD1	NA	TRBJ2-7	CASGAQGQGPYEQYF	TGCGCCAGCGGGGCACAGGGACAGGGACCCTACGAGCAGTACTTC
TRBV5-4	NA	NA	TRBJ2-3	CASSFAEASADTQYF	TGTGCCAGCAGCTTCGCTGAGGCGAGCGCAGATACGCAGTATTTT
TRBV2	NA	NA	TRBJ2-5	CANGLSLWETQYF	TGTGCCAACGGACTAAGCTTGTGGGAGACCCAGTACTTC
TRBV11-2	TRBD2	few	TRBJ2-1	CASSFGGGVNEQFF	TGTGCCAGCAGCTTTGGCGGGGGTGTCAATGAGCAGTTCTTC
TRBV7-9	NA	once	TRBJ1-5	CASSLAAGKNQPQHF	TGTGCCAGCAGCTTAGCGGCAGGAAAGAATCAGCCCCAGCATTTT
TRBV4-1	TRBD2	NA	TRBJ2-3	CASSQLRGLAADTQYF	TGCGCCAGCAGCCAGCTGAGGGGACTAGCGGCAGATACGCAGTATTTT
TRBV5-1	TRBD1	once	TRBJ1-4	CASSLGQGVEKLFF	TGCGCCAGCAGCTTAGGGCAGGGGGTAGAGAAACTGTTTTTT
TRBV19	NA	NA	TRBJ1-5	CASMPGGLINQPQHF	TGTGCCAGTATGCCTGGGGGGTTGATCAATCAGCCCCAGCATTTT
TRBV2	NA	NA	TRBJ2-1	CASSGDSSYNEQFF	TGTGCCAGCAGTGGTGACAGTTCTTACAATGAGCAGTTCTTC
TRBV6-5	NA	NA	TRBJ1-1	CASRGDRFRNTEAFF	TGTGCCAGCAGGGGAGACAGGTTTAGGAACACTGAAGCTTTCTTT
TRBV6-5	NA	once	TRBJ2-3	CASSYGQRARTDTQYF	TGTGCCAGCAGTTATGGCCAGCGGGCCCGCACAGATACGCAGTATTTT
TRBV7-3	TRBD2	NA	TRBJ2-1	CASSLAGGRYEQFF	TGTGCCAGCAGCTTAGCGGGGGGGCGGTATGAGCAGTTCTTC
TRBV9	TRBD1	NA	TRBJ2-5	CASSVETGGPQETQYF	TGTGCCAGCAGCGTAGAGACAGGGGGGCCCCAAGAGACCCAGTACTTC
TRBV18	TRBD1	NA	TRBJ2-7	CASSIRTGGANEQYF	TGTGCCAGCTCAATCAGGACAGGGGGCGCGAACGAGCAGTACTTC
TRBV6-5	NA	NA	TRBJ1-3	CASRETAAEENTIYF	TGTGCCAGCAGGGAGACAGCAGCCGAGGAAAACACCATATATTTT
TRBV11-2	TRBD2	few	TRBJ2-5	CASSLDAGLAVETQYF	TGTGCCAGCAGCTTAGACGCGGGACTAGCTGTGGAGACCCAGTACTTC
TRBV28	NA	NA	TRBJ2-1	CASSSQLYEGVGNEQFF	TGTGCCAGCAGTTCCCAATTATATGAGGGGGTCGGGAATGAGCAGTTCTTC
TRBV9	TRBD2	few	TRBJ2-7	CASSVSGSVLEQYF	TGTGCCAGCAGCGTTAGCGGGAGTGTTCTTGAGCAGTACTTC
TRBV21-1	NA	NA	TRBJ1-2	CASRGKEDRGFGYTF	TGTGCCAGCAGGGGTAAGGAGGACAGGGGCTTTGGCTACACCTTC
TRBV9	NA	NA	TRBJ2-2	CASSVEQNTGELFF	TGTGCCAGCAGCGTAGAACAGAACACCGGGGAGCTGTTTTTT
TRBV19	TRBD1	NA	TRBJ2-5	CASSGHRGRTETQYF	TGTGCCAGTAGTGGCCACAGGGGGCGGACGGAGACCCAGTACTTC
TRBV18	TRBD2	NA	TRBJ2-5	CASSPGLAGMLKETQYF	TGTGCCAGCTCCCCGGGACTAGCGGGAATGTTAAAAGAGACCCAGTACTTC
TRBV25-1	TRBD2	NA	TRBJ2-1	CASSLAGVVYNEQFF	TGTGCCAGTTCATTAGCGGGAGTGGTCTACAATGAGCAGTTCTTC
TRBV9	NA	NA	TRBJ1-1	CASSVVVGGHTEAFF	TGTGCCAGCAGCGTAGTAGTGGGGGGGCACACTGAAGCTTTCTTT
TRBV7-7	NA	NA	TRBJ2-2	CASSLRGDFIGGELFF	TGTGCCAGCAGCTTACGCGGGGACTTCATCGGCGGGGAGCTGTTTTTT
TRBV9	TRBD2	NA	TRBJ2-2	CASSVVASGGTGELFF	TGTGCCAGCAGCGTAGTGGCTAGCGGGGGGACCGGGGAGCTGTTTTTT
TRBV7-9	NA	NA	TRBJ2-3	CASSYPGRTDTQYF	TGTGCCAGCAGCTATCCGGGTCGGACAGATACGCAGTATTTT